These T cell receptor beta chains were read from a single sample in a study of beta chain features in type 1 diabetes. Profiling relied on immunoSEQ multiplex PCR, and the TCRdb table lists in-frame clones only, not all of them. The sample gives around 320,000 clones, 12% to 15% of which show up once; more than 6.5% is in the top ten. Sequenced material: central memory CD4+ T cells from blood. These receptors were taken from a man aged 30 to 45 in good health. CDR3s include the opening cysteine and the closing phenylalanine or tryptophan. Fields, in order: clone size, J gene, V gene, D gene, CDR3 DNA, CDR3 protein. A D gene is named only where the DNA matches it firmly. Clone sizes are given selectively: once, few, many, or a class where the clone is expanded.

- TRBJ1-6 TRBV10-3 - TGTGCCATCAGTGCGCAGGGTGATAATTCACCCCTCCACTTT CAISAQGDNSPLHF
few TRBJ1-6 TRBV5-4 - TGTGCCAGCAGCCAAGATGAGGGGAGAGCCTCACCCCTCCACTTT CASSQDEGRASPLHF
- TRBJ2-5 TRBV27 - TGTGCCAGCAGTGATACAGGGTCGGCGGTTGGACGGGAGACCCAGTACTTC CASSDTGSAVGRETQYF
many TRBJ2-5 TRBV7-9 - TGTGCCAGCAGCTTCGGTAGTCTCGAGACCCAGTACTTC CASSFGSLETQYF
- TRBJ2-1 TRBV9 - TGTGCCAGCAGCGACCCCAGGGGTAGCACAAGCGGGGATGAGCAGTTCTTC CASSDPRGSTSGDEQFF
few TRBJ2-1 TRBV6-5 TRBD1 TGTGCCAGCAGTGTGACAGGGAATAACTTTCTTGAGCAGTTCTTC CASSVTGNNFLEQFF
few TRBJ2-1 TRBV4-2 - TGTGCCAGCAGCCCAGCCGCCGGGCGCCAGCTCCACAATGAGCAGTTCTTC CASSPAAGRQLHNEQFF
- TRBJ1-1 TRBV11-2 - TGTGCCAGCTCAGAAGCTTTCTTT CASSEAFF
few TRBJ2-7 TRBV16 TRBD1 TGTGCCAGCAGCGCTAAGGCAGGGGGCTTGAACGAGCAGTACTTC CASSAKAGGLNEQYF
few TRBJ1-4 TRBV6-1 - TGTGCCAGCAGGGGGACCGGGAATGAAAAACTGTTTTTT CASRGTGNEKLFF
- TRBJ2-4 TRBV27 - TGTGCCAGCCGGGGGAGTGGCCAGCTTAGCTACATTCAGTACTTC CASRGSGQLSYIQYF
many TRBJ2-4 TRBV6-5 TRBD2 TGTGCCAGCACCTCACCGGGAGGCGGAGAAAACATTCAGTACTTC CASTSPGGGENIQYF
- TRBJ1-4 TRBV4-3 - TGCGCCAGCAGCCAAGATTTGGGTACTAATGAAAAACTGTTTTTT CASSQDLGTNEKLFF
few TRBJ1-2 TRBV11-3 - TGTGCCAGCAGCTTAGCTGACAGAGGCGGCTACACCTTC CASSLADRGGYTF
few TRBJ1-4 TRBV5-6 TRBD1 TGTGCCAGCAGCCAGACAGGGCTTGGTGAAAAACTGTTTTTT CASSQTGLGEKLFF
- TRBJ2-5 TRBV6-1 TRBD2 TGTGCCAGCAGTGAAGCTTGGGGGCTAGCGGGAGGGGGACAAGAGACCCAGTACTTC CASSEAWGLAGGGQETQYF
- TRBJ1-6 TRBV6-5 TRBD1 TGTGCCAGCCGCGACAGGGCCGCCTCACCCCTCCACTTT CASRDRAASPLHF
once TRBJ2-1 TRBV6-5 - TGTGCCAGCAGTGTGGGGGGAGGTTCCCTAAATGAGCAGTTCTTC CASSVGGGSLNEQFF
- TRBJ1-3 TRBV7-6 TRBD1 TGTGCCAGCAGCCCGACAGGGGGCGAGTGGAACACCATATATTTT CASSPTGGEWNTIYF
once TRBJ2-1 TRBV27 TRBD2 TGTGCCAGCTCCCCCTCTGCGGGAGACCCTAGCTCCTACAATGAGCAGTTCTTC CASSPSAGDPSSYNEQFF
- TRBJ1-2 TRBV11-2 - TGTGCCAGCAGCTTAGATCGGGGAGGGGTCTATGGCTACACCTTC CASSLDRGGVYGYTF
few TRBJ2-1 TRBV19 TRBD2 TGTGCCAGTAGTTCCCGGATAGCGGGATCGCACAATGAGCAGTTCTTC CASSSRIAGSHNEQFF
few TRBJ2-2 TRBV11-3 - TGTGCCAGCAGCACGACTGGGAAAGCCACCGGGGAGCTGTTTTTT CASSTTGKATGELFF
many TRBJ2-2 TRBV5-1 - TGCGCCAGCAGCTTGAGGTCGGATACCGGGGAGCTGTTTTTT CASSLRSDTGELFF
few TRBJ1-2 TRBV7-9 - TGTGCCAGCGGATCCCCAACGACAGCGGGCTACACCTTC CASGSPTTAGYTF
- TRBJ2-6 TRBV9 TRBD2 TGTGCCAGCAGCGCGGGACTAGCGAGTCTCTCTGGGGCCAACGTCCTGACTTTC CASSAGLASLSGANVLTF
few TRBJ2-1 TRBV12-5 - TGTGCTAGTGGTCCAGGGGTTGGGCAGTTCTTC CASGPGVGQFF
- TRBJ1-2 TRBV6-5 TRBD1 TGTGCCAGCAGTTCCGGACAGGGGGCTAACTATGGCTACACCTTC CASSSGQGANYGYTF
- TRBJ1-2 TRBV6-1 - TGTGCCAGCACTTCGGGCAACTATGGCTACACCTTC CASTSGNYGYTF
few TRBJ2-6 TRBV11-2 - TGTGCCAGCAGACCCGACGGAAACTCTGGGGCCAACGTCCTGACTTTC CASRPDGNSGANVLTF
- TRBJ2-2 TRBV5-4 TRBD1 TGTGCCAGCAGCTCCGAAGGGACAGCCGGGGAGCTGTTTTTT CASSSEGTAGELFF
- TRBJ2-4 TRBV7-9 TRBD1 TGTGCCAGCAGCTCAACCGCGACAGGGTCCAAAAACATTCAGTACTTC CASSSTATGSKNIQYF
- TRBJ2-5 TRBV7-2 - TGTGCCAGCAGCTTAGGTTTTGGACCAGAGACCCAGTACTTC CASSLGFGPETQYF
- TRBJ2-5 TRBV6-1 - TGTGCCAGCAGTCCTCGCCTAGCGACGGGGGAGACCCAGTACTTC CASSPRLATGETQYF
- TRBJ2-7 TRBV7-2 - TGTGCCAGCAGCGAATTCACGAGGGCCGAGCAGTACTTC CASSEFTRAEQYF
- TRBJ2-1 TRBV5-8 TRBD2 TGTGCCAGCAGCTTCAGACTAGCGGGGGGCAATGAGCAGTTCTTC CASSFRLAGGNEQFF
few TRBJ2-3 TRBV7-6 - TGTGCCAGCAGCTTAGGTCTCCCTCTAGCGACCACAGATACGCAGTATTTT CASSLGLPLATTDTQYF
many TRBJ1-4 TRBV5-6 - TGTGCCAGCACCTTGATGCGACATGCTACAACTAATGAAAAACTGTTTTTT CASTLMRHATTNEKLFF
- TRBJ2-6 TRBV2 TRBD1 TGTGCCAGTGGACAGGCTGGTGCTGGGGCCAACGTCCTGACTTTC CASGQAGAGANVLTF
- TRBJ1-4 TRBV7-8 - TGTGCCAGCAGCTTACCGGGGGGTGAAAAACTGTTTTTT CASSLPGGEKLFF
few TRBJ2-1 TRBV5-6 - TGTGCCAGCAGCCCTGGGGTTAGGGGCAGGGGGGATAAGTTCTTC CASSPGVRGRGDKFF
- TRBJ1-2 TRBV4-3 TRBD1 TGCGCCAGCAGCCAAGACGACCGGGACAGTGGCGGCTACACCTTC CASSQDDRDSGGYTF
- TRBJ2-5 TRBV7-2 TRBD2 TGTGCCAGCAGCCCACAGCGGGGGGTCCAAGAGACCCAGTACTTC CASSPQRGVQETQYF
- TRBJ1-5 TRBV4-3 TRBD1 TGCGCCAGCAGCATGAGACAGGGAGCCCAGGGTGGGCCCCAGCATTTT CASSMRQGAQGGPQHF
- TRBJ2-1 TRBV4-1 - TGCGCCAGCAGCCAAGTTCCGGCTACCTCCTACAATGAGCAGTTCTTC CASSQVPATSYNEQFF
- TRBJ2-3 TRBV19 - TGTGCCAGTACTCCCTGGGATAGCACAGATACGCAGTATTTT CASTPWDSTDTQYF
- TRBJ2-6 TRBV7-6 - TGTGCCAGCAGCTTAGCGGTGATAGGGGCCAACGTCCTGACTTTC CASSLAVIGANVLTF
- TRBJ2-2 TRBV12-5 - TGTGCTAGTGGTTCTTCCGGGGGATCCGGGGAGCTGTTTTTT CASGSSGGSGELFF
few TRBJ1-5 TRBV7-2 TRBD1 TGTGCCAGCAGCCTGACAGGGGGCGAGAATCAGCCCCAGCATTTT CASSLTGGENQPQHF
- TRBJ2-5 TRBV6-5 TRBD2 TGTGCCAGCAGTCTTAGCGGGGGCCTGGTACGTGGGTACTTC CASSLSGGLVRGYF
- TRBJ2-2 TRBV5-1 TRBD2 TGCGCCAGCAGCAATGGACTAGCGGACGGGGAGCTGTTTTTT CASSNGLADGELFF
- TRBJ1-2 TRBV6-1 TRBD1 TGTGCCAGCAGCACCCAGGGGGCCGTCACCTTC CASSTQGAVTF
- TRBJ2-2 TRBV4-2 TRBD2 TGTGCCAGCAGCCAAGAATTAGCGGGAGGGACCACCGGGGAGCTGTTTTTT CASSQELAGGTTGELFF
few TRBJ2-1 TRBV5-1 TRBD2 TGCGCCAGCAAACTAGCGGGAGCAGGTGAGCAGTTCTTC CASKLAGAGEQFF
few TRBJ1-1 TRBV28 - TGTGCCAGCAGTTTAGGGCTGTACGGAGCTTTCTTT CASSLGLYGAFF
- TRBJ2-3 TRBV7-7 TRBD1 TGTGCCAGCAGCCAACGACAGGGTGGGAGCACAGATACGCAGTATTTT CASSQRQGGSTDTQYF
few TRBJ1-2 TRBV5-5 TRBD1 TGTGCCAGCAGCCCGGGACAGGGTGATGGCTACACCTTC CASSPGQGDGYTF
few TRBJ2-7 TRBV6-4 TRBD1 TGTGCCAGCTTCGGGAGGGACAGGGGGGACTACTACGAGCAGTACTTC CASFGRDRGDYYEQYF
- TRBJ1-5 TRBV6-1 - TGTGCCAGCATTGAGTCCCGATTAAGCAATCAGCCCCAGCATTTT CASIESRLSNQPQHF
few TRBJ2-5 TRBV27 TRBD2 TGTGCCAGCAGAAGAAGCGGGGGGAGGGAGACCCAGTACTTC CASRRSGGRETQYF